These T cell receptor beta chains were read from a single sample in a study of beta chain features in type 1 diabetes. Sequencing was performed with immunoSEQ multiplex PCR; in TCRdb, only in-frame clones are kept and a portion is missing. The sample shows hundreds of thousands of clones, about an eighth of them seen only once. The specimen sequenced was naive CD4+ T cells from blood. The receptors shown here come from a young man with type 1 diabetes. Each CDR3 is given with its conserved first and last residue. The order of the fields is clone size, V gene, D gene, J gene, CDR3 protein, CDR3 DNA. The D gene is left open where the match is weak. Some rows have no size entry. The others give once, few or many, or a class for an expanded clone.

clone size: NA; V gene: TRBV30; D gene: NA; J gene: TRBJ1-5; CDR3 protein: CAWSADGDQPQHF; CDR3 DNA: TGTGCCTGGAGCGCCGACGGTGACCAGCCCCAGCATTTT
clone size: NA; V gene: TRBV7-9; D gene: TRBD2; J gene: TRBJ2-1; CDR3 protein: CASSLLLAGGPGEQFF; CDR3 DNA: TGTGCCAGCAGCCTCCTACTAGCGGGGGGCCCGGGTGAGCAGTTCTTC
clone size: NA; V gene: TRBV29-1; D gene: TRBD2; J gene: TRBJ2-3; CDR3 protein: CSVGLAGGPDTQYF; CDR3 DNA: TGCAGCGTTGGACTAGCGGGGGGGCCAGATACGCAGTATTTT
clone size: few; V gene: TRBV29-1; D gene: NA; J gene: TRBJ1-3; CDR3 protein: CSVARAGNTIYF; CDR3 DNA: TGCAGCGTTGCCAGGGCTGGAAACACCATATATTTT
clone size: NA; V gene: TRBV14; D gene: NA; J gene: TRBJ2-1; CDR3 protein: CASSQGWASEQFF; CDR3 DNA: TGTGCCAGCAGCCAAGGTTGGGCTAGTGAGCAGTTCTTC
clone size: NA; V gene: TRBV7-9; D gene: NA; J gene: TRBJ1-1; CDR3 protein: CASSLGSEAFF; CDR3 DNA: TGTGCCAGCAGCTTGGGTTCTGAAGCTTTCTTT
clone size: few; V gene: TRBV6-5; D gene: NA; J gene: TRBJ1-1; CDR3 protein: CASSINDRTQAFF; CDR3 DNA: TGTGCCAGCTCTATTAACGATAGGACGCAAGCTTTCTTT
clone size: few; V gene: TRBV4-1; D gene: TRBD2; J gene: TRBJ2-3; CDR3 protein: CASSQDPSGVRADTQYF; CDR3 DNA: TGCGCCAGCAGCCAAGATCCGAGCGGGGTGAGGGCAGATACGCAGTATTTT
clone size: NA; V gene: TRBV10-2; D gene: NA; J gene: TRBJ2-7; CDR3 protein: CASSNYYEQYF; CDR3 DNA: TGCGCCAGCAGTAACTACTACGAGCAGTACTTC
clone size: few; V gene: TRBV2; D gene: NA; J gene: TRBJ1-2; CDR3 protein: CASSEQNYGYTF; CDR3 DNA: TGTGCCAGCAGTGAACAAAACTATGGCTACACCTTC
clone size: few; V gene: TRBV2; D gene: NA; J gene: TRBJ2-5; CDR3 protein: CASTRTDRGETQYF; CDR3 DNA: TGTGCCAGCACCAGGACAGATCGGGGAGAGACCCAGTACTTC
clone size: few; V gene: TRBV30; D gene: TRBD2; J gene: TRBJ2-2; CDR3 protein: CAWSPTSPPGELFF; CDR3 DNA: TGTGCCTGGAGTCCGACTAGCCCCCCGGGGGAGCTGTTTTTT
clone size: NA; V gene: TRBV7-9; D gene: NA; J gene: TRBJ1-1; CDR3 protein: CASRRHHEAFF; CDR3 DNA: TGTGCCAGCAGAAGACACCATGAAGCTTTCTTT
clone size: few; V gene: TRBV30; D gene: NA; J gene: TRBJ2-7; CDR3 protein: CAWSVGRFDEQYF; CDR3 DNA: TGTGCCTGGAGTGTCGGACGTTTCGACGAGCAGTACTTC
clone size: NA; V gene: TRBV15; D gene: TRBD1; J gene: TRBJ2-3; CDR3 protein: CATSRQGEGTDTQYF; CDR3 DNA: TGTGCCACCAGCAGACAGGGGGAAGGGACAGATACGCAGTATTTT
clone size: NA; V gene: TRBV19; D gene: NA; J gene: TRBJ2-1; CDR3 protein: CASTPLGDTTKNEQFF; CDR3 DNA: TGTGCCAGTACCCCCCTTGGTGACACCACTAAAAATGAGCAGTTCTTC
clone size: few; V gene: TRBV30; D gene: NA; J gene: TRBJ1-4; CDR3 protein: CAWSVLDLAEGKLFF; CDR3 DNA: TGTGCCTGGAGTGTCTTGGATCTGGCCGAAGGAAAACTGTTTTTT
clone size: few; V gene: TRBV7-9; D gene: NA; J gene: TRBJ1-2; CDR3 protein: CASSPSTLVGYTF; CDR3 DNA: TGTGCCAGCAGCCCTTCCACACTGGTCGGCTACACCTTC
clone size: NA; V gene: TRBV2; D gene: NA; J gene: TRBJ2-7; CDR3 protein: CASTSSGFPYEQYF; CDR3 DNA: TGTGCCAGCACTTCCAGCGGGTTCCCCTACGAGCAGTACTTC
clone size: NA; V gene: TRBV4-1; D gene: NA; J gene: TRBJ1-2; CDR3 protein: CASSQPGNGYGYTF; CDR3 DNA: TGCGCCAGCAGCCAACCGGGTAACGGCTATGGCTACACCTTC
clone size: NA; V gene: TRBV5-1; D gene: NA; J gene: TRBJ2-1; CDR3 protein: CASSLDQGNYNEQFF; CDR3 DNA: TGCGCCAGCAGCTTGGACCAGGGGAATTACAATGAGCAGTTCTTC
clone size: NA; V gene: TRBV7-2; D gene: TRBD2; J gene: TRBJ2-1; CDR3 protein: CAVGGGAYNEQFF; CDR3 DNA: TGTGCCGTGGGCGGGGGGGCTTACAATGAGCAGTTCTTC
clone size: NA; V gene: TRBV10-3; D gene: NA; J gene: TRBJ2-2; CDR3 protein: CAISESSGADSGELFF; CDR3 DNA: TGTGCCATCAGTGAGTCCTCAGGGGCGGATTCCGGGGAGCTGTTTTTT
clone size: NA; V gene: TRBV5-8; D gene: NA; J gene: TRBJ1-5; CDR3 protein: CASIRQLNQPQHF; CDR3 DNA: TGTGCCAGCATCCGACAGCTTAATCAGCCCCAGCATTTT
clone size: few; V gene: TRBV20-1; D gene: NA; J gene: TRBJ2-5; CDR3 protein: CSAIDLETQYF; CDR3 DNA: TGCAGTGCTATCGATTTAGAGACCCAGTACTTC
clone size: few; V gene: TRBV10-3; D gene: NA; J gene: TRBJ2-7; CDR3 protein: CAIGPRDNYEQYF; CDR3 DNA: TGTGCCATCGGTCCCCGGGACAACTACGAGCAGTACTTC
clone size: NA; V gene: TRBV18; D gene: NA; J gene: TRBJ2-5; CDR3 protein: CASSPNSGGETQYF; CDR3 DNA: TGTGCCAGCTCACCAAACTCGGGGGGCGAGACCCAGTACTTC
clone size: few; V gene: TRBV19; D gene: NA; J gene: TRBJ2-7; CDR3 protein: CASSDWESYEQYF; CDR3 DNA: TGTGCCAGTAGTGATTGGGAATCCTACGAGCAGTACTTC
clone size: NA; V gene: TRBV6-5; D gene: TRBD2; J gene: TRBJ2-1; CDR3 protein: CASSYLSGGINEQFF; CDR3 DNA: TGTGCCAGCAGTTACTTGTCGGGGGGGATCAATGAGCAGTTCTTC
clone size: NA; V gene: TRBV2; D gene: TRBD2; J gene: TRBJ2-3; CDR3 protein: CASSERASGDADTQYF; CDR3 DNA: TGTGCCAGCAGTGAAAGGGCTAGCGGGGATGCAGATACGCAGTATTTT
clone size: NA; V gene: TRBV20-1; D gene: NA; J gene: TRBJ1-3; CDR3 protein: CSANDGNTIYF; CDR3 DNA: TGCAGTGCCAATGATGGAAACACCATATATTTT
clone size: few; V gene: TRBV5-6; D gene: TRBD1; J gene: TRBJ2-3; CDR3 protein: CASSWDRSADTQYF; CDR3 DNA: TGTGCCAGCAGCTGGGACAGGTCCGCAGATACGCAGTATTTT
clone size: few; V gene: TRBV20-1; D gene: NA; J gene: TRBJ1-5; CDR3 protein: CSVGSNQPQHF; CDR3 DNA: TGCAGTGTGGGTAGCAATCAGCCCCAGCATTTT
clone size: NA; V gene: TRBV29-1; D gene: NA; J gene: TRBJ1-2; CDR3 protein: CSVEPQGSVYGYTF; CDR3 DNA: TGCAGCGTTGAACCCCAGGGCAGCGTCTATGGCTACACCTTC
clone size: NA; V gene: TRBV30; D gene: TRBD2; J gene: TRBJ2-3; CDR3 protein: CAWSVGLAGGLTDTQYF; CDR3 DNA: TGTGCCTGGAGTGTAGGGCTAGCGGGGGGGCTCACAGATACGCAGTATTTT
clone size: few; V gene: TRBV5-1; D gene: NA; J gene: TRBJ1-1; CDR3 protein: CASSWGLNTEAFF; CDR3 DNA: TGCGCCAGCAGCTGGGGTCTGAACACTGAAGCTTTCTTT
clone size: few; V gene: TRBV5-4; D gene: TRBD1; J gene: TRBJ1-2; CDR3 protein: CASSAGQGSTYGYTF; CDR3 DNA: TGTGCCAGCAGTGCGGGACAGGGGTCAACCTATGGCTACACCTTC
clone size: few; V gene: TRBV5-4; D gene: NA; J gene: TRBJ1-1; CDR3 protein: CASSPRTAYTEAFF; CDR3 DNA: TGTGCCAGCAGCCCTCGGACAGCTTACACTGAAGCTTTCTTT
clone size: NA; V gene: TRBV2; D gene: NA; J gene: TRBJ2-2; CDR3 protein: CASSEAGLAGELFF; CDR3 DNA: TGTGCCAGCAGTGAAGCGGGGTTGGCCGGGGAGCTGTTTTTT
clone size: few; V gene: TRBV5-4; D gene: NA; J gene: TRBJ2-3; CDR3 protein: CASSPVATNTDTQYF; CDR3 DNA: TGTGCCAGCAGCCCCGTTGCGACAAACACAGATACGCAGTATTTT
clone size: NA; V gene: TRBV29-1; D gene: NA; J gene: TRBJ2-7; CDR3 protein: CSVARSGMGYEQYF; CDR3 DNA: TGCAGCGTTGCCAGATCAGGGATGGGCTACGAGCAGTACTTC